A selection of T cell receptor beta chains follows, all from one sample in a study of CD8 T cells in ankylosing spondylitis. TCRdb re-derived calls from the 5' RACE reads in MiXCR, one entry per CDR3 protein. The data hold about 240,000 distinct CDR3 sequences, with roughly 8.6% observed a single time. Sequenced material: blood, either unsorted or a sorted T cell fraction (not recorded which). The receptors shown here come from a male donor with ankylosing spondylitis or in good health (not recorded which). The CDR3 runs from the conserved cysteine through the conserved F or W. The order of the fields is J gene, D gene, V gene, CDR3 length, clone size, CDR3 protein, CDR3 DNA. D genes are given only for firm matches. Not all rows give a size; the values are once, few, many and, for expanded clones, a class.

TRBJ1-3	.	TRBV4-1	15	many	CASSQGPLSGNTIYF	TGCGCCAGCAGCCAAGGACCCCTCTCTGGAAACACCATATATTTT
TRBJ2-7	TRBD1	TRBV5-5	13	few	CASSRDRASEQYF	TGTGCCAGCAGTCGGGACAGGGCCAGCGAGCAGTACTTC
TRBJ1-5	.	TRBV20-1	14	many	CSASPPVGDQPQHF	TGCAGTGCTAGTCCCCCAGTCGGCGATCAGCCCCAGCATTTT
TRBJ2-2	.	TRBV5-1	14	many	CASSGSTNTGELFF	TGCGCCAGCAGTGGGTCCACGAACACCGGGGAGCTGTTTTTT
TRBJ2-1	.	TRBV7-2	13	many	CASSLTFRNEQFF	TGTGCCAGCAGCTTGACCTTTCGGAATGAGCAGTTCTTC
TRBJ1-3	TRBD1	TRBV20-1	13	many	CSASTGGRNTIYF	TGCAGTGCTTCCACAGGGGGCCGAAACACCATATATTTT
TRBJ2-6	.	TRBV7-9	15	many	CASSLGRPGANLLTF	TGTGCCAGCAGCTTAGGCAGACCTGGGGCCAACCTCCTGACTTTC
TRBJ2-1	.	TRBV20-1	15	many	CSAADSYLSYNEQFF	TGCAGTGCTGCTGACTCATACCTATCCTACAATGAGCAGTTCTTC
TRBJ2-2	TRBD2	TRBV30	15	.	CAWSPLAGNTGELFF	TGTGCCTGGAGCCCACTAGCGGGGAACACCGGGGAGCTGTTTTTT
TRBJ2-3	TRBD1	TRBV10-3	14	many	CAIRNVLQGDTQYF	TGTGCCATCAGAAACGTATTACAGGGGGATACGCAGTATTTT
TRBJ2-7	TRBD2	TRBV7-2	15	.	CASSSRASGSYEQYF	TGTGCCAGCAGCTCAAGGGCTAGCGGGTCCTACGAGCAGTACTTC
TRBJ2-3	.	TRBV5-5	16	many	CASSLTPVPRGDTQYF	TGTGCCAGCAGCTTAACCCCCGTTCCCCGGGGAGATACGCAGTATTTT
TRBJ1-2	.	TRBV6-1	13	many	CASSAPRYYGYTF	TGTGCCAGCAGTGCGCCCCGATACTATGGCTACACCTTC
TRBJ2-2	.	TRBV7-2	16	many	CASSLRNSFNTGELFF	TGTGCCAGCAGCTTGAGGAACTCTTTTAACACCGGGGAGCTGTTTTTT
TRBJ1-6	TRBD1	TRBV13	14	many	CASSSDRGSSPLHF	TGTGCCAGCAGCTCCGACAGGGGGAGTTCACCCCTCCACTTT
TRBJ2-3	TRBD2	TRBV10-3	17	many	CATKGLAGGPAQDTQYF	TGTGCCACGAAGGGACTAGCGGGAGGACCTGCACAAGATACGCAGTATTTT
TRBJ1-1	TRBD1	TRBV12-3/TRBV12-4	14	many	CASSPRGKNTEAFF	TGTGCCAGCAGTCCCAGGGGGAAGAACACTGAAGCTTTCTTT
TRBJ2-7	.	TRBV30	12	many	CAWSVGSYEQYF	TGTGCCTGGAGTGTCGGCTCCTACGAGCAGTACTTC
TRBJ2-1	.	TRBV5-6	15	many	CASSLDISSYNEQFF	TGTGCCAGCAGCTTGGATATAAGCTCCTACAATGAGCAGTTCTTC
TRBJ2-1	.	TRBV5-1	16	few	CASHGGVTAPSNEQFF	TGCGCCAGCCACGGGGGTGTGACAGCGCCCAGCAATGAGCAGTTCTTC
TRBJ1-1	TRBD1	TRBV7-2	15	many	CASSLRGQGVTEAFF	TGTGCCAGCAGCTTACGGGGACAGGGAGTCACTGAAGCTTTCTTT
TRBJ2-3	TRBD2	TRBV5-1	14	many	CASNSGGGTDTQYF	TGCGCCAGCAATTCGGGGGGGGGAACAGATACGCAGTATTTT
TRBJ1-2	.	TRBV27	17	many	CASSPRWQAAANYGYTF	TGTGCCAGCAGTCCCCGGTGGCAGGCGGCAGCTAACTATGGCTACACCTTC
TRBJ2-7	TRBD1	TRBV5-1	14	few	CASSSGQVSYEQYF	TGCGCCAGCAGCAGCGGACAGGTCTCCTACGAGCAGTACTTC
TRBJ1-5	TRBD1	TRBV12-3/TRBV12-4	16	many	CASSIGQGASNQPQHF	TGTGCCAGCAGTATAGGACAGGGGGCGAGCAATCAGCCCCAGCATTTT
TRBJ1-5	.	TRBV7-2	12	.	CASSLDTQPQHF	TGTGCCAGCAGCTTAGATACCCAGCCCCAGCATTTT
TRBJ2-1	.	TRBV20-1	13	many	CSTGASAYNEQFF	TGCAGTACCGGGGCTAGCGCATACAATGAGCAGTTCTTC
TRBJ2-1	.	TRBV9	12	many	CASSVVNDEQFF	TGTGCCAGCAGCGTAGTGAACGATGAGCAGTTCTTC
TRBJ2-7	.	TRBV7-9	13	.	CASSIGIGVGQYF	TGTGCCAGCAGTATTGGGATCGGAGTCGGGCAGTACTTC
TRBJ1-3	.	TRBV9	15	many	CASSVAPGSGNTIYF	TGTGCCAGCAGCGTAGCACCGGGCTCTGGAAACACCATATATTTT
TRBJ2-3	TRBD2	TRBV12-3/TRBV12-4	15	many	CASSRTSGVTDTQYF	TGTGCCAGCAGTCGGACTAGCGGAGTCACAGATACGCAGTATTTT
TRBJ2-5	.	TRBV9	15	many	CASSVGNGGKETQYF	TGTGCCAGCAGCGTAGGAAACGGGGGTAAAGAGACCCAGTACTTC
TRBJ2-7	TRBD1	TRBV7-9	14	few	CASSSSGQGYEQYF	TGTGCCAGCAGCTCCTCGGGACAGGGCTACGAGCAGTACTTC
TRBJ1-2	.	TRBV24-1	13	many	CATSADSYYGYTF	TGTGCCACCAGTGCGGACAGCTACTATGGCTACACCTTC
TRBJ2-2	.	TRBV4-2	12	many	CASSRKSGELFF	TGTGCCAGCAGCCGTAAGTCCGGGGAGCTGTTTTTT
TRBJ2-5	.	TRBV25-1	13	many	CASSAALTETQYF	TGTGCCAGCAGTGCCGCGCTAACAGAGACCCAGTACTTC
TRBJ2-1	TRBD1	TRBV27	14	many	CASSTGADYNEQFF	TGTGCCAGCAGCACAGGGGCCGATTACAATGAGCAGTTCTTC
TRBJ2-5	.	TRBV10-3	12	many	CAISEYQETQYF	TGTGCCATCAGTGAGTACCAAGAGACCCAGTACTTC
TRBJ2-1	.	TRBV12-3/TRBV12-4	13	many	CASRDSEHNEQFF	TGTGCCAGCAGGGACAGCGAGCACAATGAGCAGTTCTTC
TRBJ1-1	.	TRBV10-3	16	many	CAISKTVLRVNTEAFF	TGTGCCATCAGTAAAACTGTGTTGAGGGTAAACACTGAAGCTTTCTTT
TRBJ1-1	.	TRBV30	17	many	CALTISTRLLENTEAFF	TGTGCCCTTACGATTTCGACAAGGCTTTTGGAGAACACTGAAGCTTTCTTT